This T cell receptor (beta chain) was found in a study of blood T cell repertoires in COVID-19. The CDR3 is 16 residues long. Germline V gene data show CDR1 as SGHKS and CDR2 as YYEKEE (reference sequence). V dropped 5 bases and J dropped 7; count of bases not matched to a gene: 13. This clone is a singleton in its sample. Measured with immunoSEQ multiplex PCR; TCRdb has only the in-frame clones, and not every one. The sample consists of around 700,000 clones, about 90% of them appearing once. The clonotype comes from a woman aged 18-30 years with acute or convalescent COVID-19. Sequenced sample: peripheral blood. The gene calls are TRBV5-5 and TRBJ2-2; TRBD1 matches at 8 bases. Here the CDR3 reads CASRLQPTGDGGELFF. The CDR3 DNA sequence: TGTGCCAGCAGACTCCAACCGACAGGGGATGGCGGGGAGCTGTTTTTT.